These 13 T cell receptor beta chains share one sample of origin, sequenced in a study of blood T cell repertoires in COVID-19. Only in-frame clones appear in the TCRdb table, and some are missing; sequencing was by immunoSEQ multiplex PCR. The sample yields roughly 290,000 clones, roughly 85% seen once. Sequenced sample: PBMCs or T cells enriched from blood (not recorded which). The receptors were gathered from a man between 25 and 39 years old who had recovered from COVID-19.

The chain couples TRBV9 to TRBJ1-1; TRBD1 agrees at 8 bases. The CDR3 totals 14 residues. Germline CDR1 and CDR2: SGDLS and YYNGEE. Germline trimming cut 3 bases from V and 4 bases from J; bases unmatched to any gene: 5. DNA of the CDR3: TGTGCCAGCAGCGGGACAGGGTTCTCCACTGAAGCTTTCTTT. Protein sequence: CASSGTGFSTEAFF.

The chain uses TRBV19 and TRBJ1-1; 10 nucleotides line up with TRBD1. Per germline, CDR1 LNHDA and CDR2 SQIVND (reference sequence). This CDR3 spans 14 amino acids. Trimming removed 8 bases from V and 2 bases from J; junction bases left unmatched: 5. Here the CDR3 DNA reads TGTGCCAGTGGACGGGACAGGGGCAACACTGAAGCTTTCTTT. The encoded protein is CASGRDRGNTEAFF.

The chain links TRBV7-9 to TRBJ2-3, with D perhaps matching TRBD1 (6 bases). The V end was cut by 1 base, the J end by 6 bases, with 17 bases between. Germline-derived CDR1 and CDR2 are SEHNR and FQNEAQ (reference sequence). The CDR3 contains 16 residues. DNA for the CDR3: TGTGCCAGCAGCTTAGGAGACAGGACGGATGCGGATACGCAGTATTTT. This gives the protein CASSLGDRTDADTQYF.

This rearrangement joins TRBV5-5 to TRBJ1-1; D uncertain. The CDR3 covers 15 residues. Trimming pared 0 bases from V and 2 bases from J, leaving 11 bases between. From germline, CDR1 is SGHKS and CDR2 YYEKEE (reference sequence). The CDR3 spells CASSLEGRVNTEAFF. Written as DNA, the CDR3 is TGTGCCAGCAGCTTGGAAGGGAGGGTAAACACTGAAGCTTTCTTT. Looking up the rest from reference TRBV5-5 and TRBJ1-1 gives the full variable domain: DAGVTQSPTHLIKTRGQQVTLRCSPISGHKSVSWYQQVLGQGPQFIFQYYEKEERGRGNFPDRFSARQFPNYSSELNVNALLLGDSALYLCASSLEGRVNTEAFFGQGTRLTVV.

The chain carries TRBV5-1 and TRBJ2-7; 9 nucleotides align to TRBD1. V lost 4 bases, J lost 5 bases, and 10 bases stayed unmatched. This CDR3 is 15 amino acids long. The V gene's germline CDR1 is SGHRS and CDR2 YFSETQ. Here the CDR3 DNA reads TGCGCCAGCAGCAACTCCGGGACAGGGCTCGACGAGCAGTACTTC. Translation: CASSNSGTGLDEQYF. Complete variable domain (other parts from reference TRBV5-1 and TRBJ2-7): KAGVTQTPRYLIKTRGQQVTLSCSPISGHRSVSWYQQTPGQGLQFLFEYFSETQRNKGNFPGRFSGRQFSNSRSEMNVSTLELGDSALYLCASSNSGTGLDEQYFGPGTRLTVT.

The chain recombines TRBV4-2 with TRBJ1-2; possible D gene TRBD1, 6 bases. V lost 0 bases and J 9 bases, leaving 20 bases between the germline ends. Germline CDR1 reads LGHNA; CDR2 reads YNFKEQ. The CDR3 consists of 16 residues. The CDR3 loop is CASSQDMNREVSRYTF. DNA of the CDR3: TGTGCCAGCAGCCAAGATATGAACAGGGAAGTGTCCCGCTACACCTTC.

The chain is built from TRBV28 and TRBJ1-3; D is unresolved. V was cut by 4 bases and J by 1 base, with 8 bases left in between. Germline-derived CDR1 and CDR2 are MDHEN and SYDVKM. This CDR3 region has 14 residues. CDR3 sequence (DNA): TGTGCCAGCAGTTCCCCAGCGTCTGGAAACACCATATATTTT. Translation: CASSSPASGNTIYF.

A few counts support this clone. The V gene is TRBV11-2, the J gene TRBJ2-2; D unresolved. The V and J ends lost 5 bases and 4 bases respectively, with 14 bases between them. The CDR3 has 15 residues. Germline V CDR1 and CDR2: SGHAT, FQNNGV. The CDR3 loop reads CASSASPGRTGELFF. DNA of the CDR3: TGTGCCAGCAGCGCCAGCCCTGGGCGCACCGGGGAGCTGTTTTTT.

Here the CDR3 DNA reads TGTGCCACCAGTGATTTAGGGACAGGTCCGACCTACGAGCAGTACTTC. Encoded protein: CATSDLGTGPTYEQYF. This chain links TRBV24-1 with TRBJ2-7; TRBD1 matches 8 bases. Germline lookup yields CDR1 KGHDR and CDR2 SFDVKD. V gave up 1 base and J gave up 2 bases; unmatched junction bases: 6. This CDR3 contains 16 residues.

The rearrangement joins TRBV6-5 to TRBJ2-2; 8 bases agree with TRBD2. V dropped 4 bases and J dropped 7; count of bases not matched to a gene: 5. CDR3 length equals 14 residues. Germline V CDR1 and CDR2: MNHEY, SVGAGI. The CDR3 spells CASSFGGAFGELFF. CDR3 DNA sequence: TGTGCCAGCAGTTTCGGGGGGGCCTTCGGGGAGCTGTTTTTT.

This sequence joins TRBV15 and TRBJ1-5, with TRBD1 matching over 8 bases. The CDR3 runs to 14 residues. V lost 2 bases to trimming and J lost 4 bases; unmatched junction nucleotides: 1. The germline CDR1 and CDR2 sequences are LNHNV and YYDKDF (reference sequence). The CDR3 DNA is TGTGCCACCAGCAGAAGGACAGGGAATCAGCCCCAGCATTTT. This gives the protein CATSRRTGNQPQHF.

This clone appeared a single time. The CDR3 sequence: CASSLRGTGMGNTIYF. The CDR3 DNA follows: TGTGCCAGCAGCTTAAGAGGGACAGGGATGGGAAACACCATATATTTT. The chain couples TRBV7-3 to TRBJ1-3; TRBD1 matches 9 bases. Germline V lookup: CDR1 SGHTA, CDR2 FQGTGA. Losses at the gene ends were 1 base for V and 4 bases for J; bases not matched to a gene: 5. The length of the CDR3 is 16 residues.

CDR3 in DNA: TGTGCCAGCTCGCCGGGACAGGGGAGAACTGAAGCTTTCTTT. This gives the protein CASSPGQGRTEAFF. V usage is TRBV18 and J usage is TRBJ1-1, with 10 bases fitting TRBD1. The CDR3 totals 14 residues. Germline values: CDR1 KGHSH, CDR2 LQKENI. V dropped 6 bases and J dropped 5; count of bases not matched to a gene: 6. The whole variable domain, filled in from reference TRBV18 and TRBJ1-1, reads NAGVMQNPRHLVRRRGQEARLRCSPMKGHSHVYWYRQLPEEGLKFMVYLQKENIIDESGMPKERFSAEFPKEGPSILRIQQVVRGDSAAYFCASSPGQGRTEAFFGQGTRLTVV.